Sequencing of this T cell receptor (beta chain) was carried out in a study of T cells after yellow fever vaccination. TCRdb reanalysed the 5' RACE reads using MiXCR and keeps one entry per CDR3 protein. The data show 450,000 to 650,000 distinct CDR3 sequences, approximately 15% seen once. A few counts support this clonotype. Its antigen remains unidentified. CDR1 and CDR2 (germline): SGHVS, FNYEAQ. The ends lost 4 bases at V and 5 bases at J; junction bases unmatched: 7. This CDR3 has 16 amino acids. Study-wide findings and caveats: Only a small proportion of the clonotypes turned up in both the CD4 and the CD8 compartments, likely arising from convergent recombination.

The sequencing used PBMCs, collected on the day of the yellow fever booster vaccination. The V and J genes are TRBV7-6 and TRBJ2-1, with 11 bases that match TRBD2. The sequence was obtained from a man aged 25 to 40 who received the YFV17D yellow fever vaccine. The CDR3 sequence is CASSSRSGRGNNEQFF. CDR3 sequence (DNA): TGTGCCAGCAGCTCACGTAGCGGGAGGGGTAACAATGAGCAGTTCTTC.